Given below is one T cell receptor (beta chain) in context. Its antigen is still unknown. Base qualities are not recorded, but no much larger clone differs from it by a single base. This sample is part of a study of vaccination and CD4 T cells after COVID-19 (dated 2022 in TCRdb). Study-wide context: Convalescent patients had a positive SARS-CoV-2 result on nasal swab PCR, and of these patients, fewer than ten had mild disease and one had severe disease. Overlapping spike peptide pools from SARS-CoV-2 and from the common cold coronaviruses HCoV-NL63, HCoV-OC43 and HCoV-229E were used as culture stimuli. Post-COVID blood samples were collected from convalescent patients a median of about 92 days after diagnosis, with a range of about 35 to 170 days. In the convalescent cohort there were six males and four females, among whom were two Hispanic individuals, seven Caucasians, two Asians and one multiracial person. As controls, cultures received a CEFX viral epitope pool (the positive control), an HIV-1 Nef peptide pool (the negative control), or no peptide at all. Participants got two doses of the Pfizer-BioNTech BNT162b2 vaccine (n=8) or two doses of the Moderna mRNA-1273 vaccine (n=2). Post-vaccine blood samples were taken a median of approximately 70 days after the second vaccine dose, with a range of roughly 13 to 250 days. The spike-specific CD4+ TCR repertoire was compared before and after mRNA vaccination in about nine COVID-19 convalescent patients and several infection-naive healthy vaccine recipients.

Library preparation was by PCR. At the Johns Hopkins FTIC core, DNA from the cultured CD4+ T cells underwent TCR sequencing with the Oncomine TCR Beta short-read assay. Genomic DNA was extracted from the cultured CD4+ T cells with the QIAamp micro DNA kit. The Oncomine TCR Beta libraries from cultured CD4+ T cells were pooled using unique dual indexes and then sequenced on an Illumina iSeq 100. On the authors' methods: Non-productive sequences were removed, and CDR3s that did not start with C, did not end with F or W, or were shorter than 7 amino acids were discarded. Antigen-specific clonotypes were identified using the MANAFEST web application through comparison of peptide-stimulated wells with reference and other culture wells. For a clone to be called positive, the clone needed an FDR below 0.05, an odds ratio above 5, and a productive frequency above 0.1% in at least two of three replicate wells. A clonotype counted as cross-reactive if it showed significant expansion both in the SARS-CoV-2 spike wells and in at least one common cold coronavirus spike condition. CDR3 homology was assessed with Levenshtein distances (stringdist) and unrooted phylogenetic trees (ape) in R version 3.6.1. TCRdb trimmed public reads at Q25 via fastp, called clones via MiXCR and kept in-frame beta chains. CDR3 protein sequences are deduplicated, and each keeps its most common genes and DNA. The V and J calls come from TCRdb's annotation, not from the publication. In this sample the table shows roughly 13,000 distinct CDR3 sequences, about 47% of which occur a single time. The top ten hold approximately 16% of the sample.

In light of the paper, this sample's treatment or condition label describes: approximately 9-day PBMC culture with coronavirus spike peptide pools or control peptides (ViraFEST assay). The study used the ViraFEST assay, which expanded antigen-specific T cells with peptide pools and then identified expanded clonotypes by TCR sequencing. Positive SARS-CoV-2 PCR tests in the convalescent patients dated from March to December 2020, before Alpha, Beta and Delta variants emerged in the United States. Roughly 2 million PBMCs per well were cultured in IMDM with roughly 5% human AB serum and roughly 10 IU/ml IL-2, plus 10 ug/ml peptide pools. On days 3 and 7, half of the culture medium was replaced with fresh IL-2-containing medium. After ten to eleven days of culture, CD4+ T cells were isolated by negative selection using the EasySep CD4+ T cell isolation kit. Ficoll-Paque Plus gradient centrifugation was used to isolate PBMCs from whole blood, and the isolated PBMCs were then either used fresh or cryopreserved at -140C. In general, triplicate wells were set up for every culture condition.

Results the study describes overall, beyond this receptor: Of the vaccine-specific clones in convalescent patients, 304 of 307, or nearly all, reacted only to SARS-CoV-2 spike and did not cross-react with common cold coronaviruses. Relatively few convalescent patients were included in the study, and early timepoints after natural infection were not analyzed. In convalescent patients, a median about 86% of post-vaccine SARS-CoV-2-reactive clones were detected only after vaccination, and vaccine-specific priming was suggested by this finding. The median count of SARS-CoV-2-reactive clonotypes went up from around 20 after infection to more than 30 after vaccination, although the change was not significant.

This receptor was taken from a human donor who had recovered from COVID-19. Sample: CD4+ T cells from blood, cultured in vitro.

CDR3 protein: CASSYSLRVSYNSPLHF. In nucleotide form, the sequence is TGTGCCAGCAGTTACTCGCTTCGGGTCTCCTATAATTCACCCCTCCACTTT. In this chain, TRBV6-5 is recombined with TRBJ1-6; the D gene cannot be named for sure. The germline V gene yields MNHEY for CDR1 and SVGAGI for CDR2. There are 17 amino acids in the CDR3, from cysteine to phenylalanine inclusive. Here the CDR3 DNA is all that survives: 51 bases in frame from base 1. The trim is 0 bases for V and 0 bases for J, with a gap of 9 bases between the germline ends.